This TCR beta chain originates from a study of T cells in Graves' hyperthyroidism and ophthalmopathy. General study results and limits: Blood also held most thyroid clonotypes expanded beyond 0.001.

The CDR3 regions of TCR beta were amplified from RNA transcripts. In the first-round RT-PCR of the TCR CDR3, the HTBI primer set was used. TCRdb re-called the multiplex PCR reads with MiXCR, one entry per CDR3 protein. The sample has approximately 600,000 distinct CDR3 sequences, 13% to 15% seen once; the top ten hold approximately 6.4%. CDR3 length: 13 amino acids. Germline V gives CDR1 LNHDA, CDR2 SQIVND (reference sequence). Trimming removed 4 bases from V and 9 bases from J, with 16 bases in between. Notes on this clonotype: Its antigen is not known.

V gene TRBV19 combines with J gene TRBJ2-7; possibly TRBD2 for D (6 bases). The TCR was taken from a woman between 18 and 29 years old with Graves' ophthalmopathy. The material sequenced was blood. The CDR3 DNA sequence: TGTGCCAGTAGTACCCACGGGACTGACGGGCAGTACTTC. As protein: CASSTHGTDGQYF.